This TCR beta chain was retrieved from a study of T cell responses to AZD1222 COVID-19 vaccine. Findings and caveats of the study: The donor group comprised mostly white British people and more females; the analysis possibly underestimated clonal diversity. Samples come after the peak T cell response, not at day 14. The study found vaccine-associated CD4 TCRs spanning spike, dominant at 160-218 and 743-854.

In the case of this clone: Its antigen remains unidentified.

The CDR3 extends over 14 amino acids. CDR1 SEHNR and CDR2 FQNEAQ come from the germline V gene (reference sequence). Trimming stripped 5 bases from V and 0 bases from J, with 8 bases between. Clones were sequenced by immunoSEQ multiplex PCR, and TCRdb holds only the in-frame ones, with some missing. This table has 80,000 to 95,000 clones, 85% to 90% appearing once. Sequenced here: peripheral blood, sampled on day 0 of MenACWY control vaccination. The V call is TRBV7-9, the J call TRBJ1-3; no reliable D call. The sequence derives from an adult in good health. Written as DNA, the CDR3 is TGTGCCAGCAGCCCCAATTACTCTGGAAACACCATATATTTT. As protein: CASSPNYSGNTIYF.